A selection of T cell receptor beta chains follows, all from one sample in a study of Ad26.COV2.S vaccination and SARS-CoV-2 variants. Repertoires were generated with immunoSEQ multiplex PCR, while TCRdb's copy carries only in-frame clones and drops some. The sample lists some 320,000 clones, roughly 86% occurring once. The specimen comprised peripheral blood, sampled in a trial of Ad26.COV2.S vaccine versus placebo. These receptors all come from a person between 18 and 65 years old who received the Ad26.COV2.S COVID-19 vaccine or a placebo. The CDR3 runs from the conserved cysteine through the conserved F or W. The D gene is left open where the match is weak. The size of a clone is reported for some rows only, either as once, few or many, or as a class for expanded clones.

d_gene	v_gene	j_gene	abundance	CDR3aa	CDR3nt
-	TRBV3-1/TRBV3-2	TRBJ1-2	once	CASSQGLGRGTAGLYGYTF	TGTGCCAGCAGCCAAGGCTTGGGGAGAGGGACGGCGGGATTATATGGCTACACCTTC
-	TRBV7-9	TRBJ2-7	-	CASSSGQLLYEQYF	TGTGCCAGCAGCTCCGGACAGCTTCTTTACGAGCAGTACTTC
-	TRBV7-2	TRBJ1-2	-	CASGTSSFYGYTF	TGTGCCAGCGGTACAAGTAGTTTCTATGGCTACACCTTC
TRBD1	TRBV7-6	TRBJ2-2	-	CASSLGQGGTGELFF	TGTGCCAGCAGCCTCGGACAGGGGGGCACCGGGGAGCTGTTTTTT
TRBD2	TRBV6-2/TRBV6-3	TRBJ2-3	-	CASSSGGLRTDTQYF	TGTGCCAGCAGTTCGGGGGGGCTCCGCACAGATACGCAGTATTTT
TRBD2	TRBV7-9	TRBJ2-1	-	CASSPLAGGRSYNEQFF	TGTGCCAGCAGTCCTCTGGCGGGGGGACGCTCCTACAATGAGCAGTTCTTC
-	TRBV5-1	TRBJ1-4	once	CASSRGAYEKLFF	TGCGCCAGCAGTCGAGGGGCTTATGAAAAACTGTTTTTT
-	TRBV6-2/TRBV6-3	TRBJ2-2	-	CASSALRNTGELFF	TGTGCCAGCAGTGCCCTGCGGAACACCGGGGAGCTGTTTTTT
TRBD1	TRBV12-3/TRBV12-4	TRBJ1-1	-	CASRGRGAEAFF	TGTGCCAGCAGGGGCAGGGGGGCTGAAGCTTTCTTT
-	TRBV29-1	TRBJ1-2	-	CSGQAATGYGYTF	TGCAGCGGACAGGCCGCGACGGGCTATGGCTACACCTTC
TRBD2	TRBV3-1/TRBV3-2	TRBJ2-5	-	CASSQYLGLAGATYQETQYF	TGTGCCAGCAGCCAATACTTGGGACTAGCGGGGGCCACATACCAAGAGACCCAGTACTTC
-	TRBV28	TRBJ2-6	-	CASSLGDTSGANVLTF	TGTGCCAGCAGTTTAGGAGATACTTCTGGGGCCAACGTCCTGACTTTC
-	TRBV2	TRBJ1-1	-	CASSTALFTEAFF	TGTGCCAGCAGTACGGCTCTGTTCACTGAAGCTTTCTTT
-	TRBV4-2	TRBJ1-1	once	CASSPGESSITEAFF	TGTGCCAGCAGCCCAGGAGAGTCCAGCATAACTGAAGCTTTCTTT
TRBD1	TRBV9	TRBJ1-1	-	CASSVGPQGALGNTEAFF	TGTGCCAGCAGCGTAGGGCCTCAGGGGGCGCTGGGTAACACTGAAGCTTTCTTT
-	TRBV7-2	TRBJ2-5	once	CASSSRVGETQYF	TGTGCCAGCAGCTCCCGAGTAGGAGAGACCCAGTACTTC
-	TRBV2	TRBJ2-1	-	CAITADPSYNEQFF	TGTGCCATCACAGCGGACCCCTCCTACAATGAGCAGTTCTTC
-	TRBV15	TRBJ2-1	-	CATSRSYNEQFF	TGTGCCACCAGCCGGAGCTACAATGAGCAGTTCTTC
-	TRBV2	TRBJ1-1	-	CASRDRGTEAFF	TGTGCCAGCAGGGACCGGGGCACTGAAGCTTTCTTT
-	TRBV7-9	TRBJ1-5	-	CASSLGTVSNQPQHF	TGTGCCAGCAGCTTAGGTACAGTTAGCAATCAGCCCCAGCATTTT
-	TRBV7-8	TRBJ1-1	once	CASIPLDLSTEAFF	TGTGCCAGCATCCCCTTGGACCTCTCGACTGAAGCTTTCTTT
TRBD2	TRBV4-1	TRBJ2-2	few	CASSASGGVTTGELFF	TGCGCCAGCAGCGCCAGCGGGGGAGTTACCACCGGGGAGCTGTTTTTT
TRBD1	TRBV5-1	TRBJ2-2	-	CASTLRDSGTGELFF	TGCGCCAGCACTTTAAGGGACAGTGGCACCGGGGAGCTGTTTTTT
-	TRBV19	TRBJ1-2	-	CASSIDDGYYGYTF	TGTGCCAGTAGTATAGATGACGGATACTATGGCTACACCTTC
-	TRBV10-3	TRBJ1-4	-	CAISEGGPNEKLFF	TGTGCCATCAGTGAGGGGGGTCCAAATGAAAAACTGTTTTTT
TRBD2	TRBV9	TRBJ2-5	-	CASSRTSGEETQYF	TGTGCCAGCAGCCGGACTAGCGGGGAGGAGACCCAGTACTTC
TRBD1	TRBV18	TRBJ1-2	-	CASSPGTGAGYGYTF	TGTGCCAGCTCCCCCGGGACAGGGGCAGGCTATGGCTACACCTTC
TRBD1	TRBV6-5	TRBJ2-3	-	CASSLRGPTDTQYF	TGTGCCAGCAGCCTCAGGGGGCCCACAGATACGCAGTATTTT
-	TRBV4-3	TRBJ1-6	-	CASSPRGEWNSPLHF	TGCGCCAGCAGCCCCCGGGGGGAGTGGAATTCACCCCTCCACTTT
TRBD1	TRBV2	TRBJ1-5	-	CASSEALRGRGQGVEPQHF	TGTGCCAGCAGTGAAGCGCTTCGAGGGAGGGGACAGGGCGTAGAGCCCCAGCATTTT
TRBD2	TRBV10-2	TRBJ2-7	-	CAAGTSVGEQYF	TGCGCCGCCGGGACTAGCGTAGGCGAGCAGTACTTC
-	TRBV12-3/TRBV12-4	TRBJ1-1	-	CASRPRSRAFF	TGTGCCAGCAGGCCAAGGTCCAGGGCTTTCTTT
TRBD1	TRBV11-3	TRBJ1-2	once	CASSFRDRVYGYTF	TGTGCCAGCAGCTTTCGCGACAGGGTCTATGGCTACACCTTC